At least ten counts were recorded for the clone carrying this TCR beta chain. The antigen remains undetermined. The sample is drawn from a study of T cells after yellow fever vaccination. At the level of the study: The fractions with low cell numbers were processed using SMART-Seq v4 Ultra Low Input. Notes on the study in general: The secondary response was weaker, and its peak arrived faster, on day 5 versus 15. A large majority of primary-vaccination clones showed up again after the booster (about 97% CD4, 88% CD8).

Production of TCR cDNA was by 5'RACE template switching, which also added a universal primer site and UMIs. MiXCR, run by TCRdb on the 5' RACE reads, gives a single entry per CDR3 protein. The table has a few hundred thousand distinct CDR3 sequences, approximately 4.5% seen once. The V gene's germline CDR1 is SQVTM and CDR2 ANQGSEA. Trimming cost V 6 bases and J 5 bases; bases outside gene matches: 10. The CDR3 is 14 residues long. The sequenced sample was PBMCs, obtained 15 days after the yellow fever booster vaccination. The chain employs TRBV29-1 and TRBJ2-5; the match to TRBD1 covers 9 bases. The source of this sequence is a man between 18 and 35 years old who received the YFV17D yellow fever vaccine. The CDR3 reads CSVERTGELETQYF. CDR3 DNA sequence: TGCAGCGTCGAACGGACAGGGGAGTTGGAGACCCAGTACTTC. The full variable domain, with the rest looked up from reference TRBV29-1 and TRBJ2-5, is SAVISQKPSRDICQRGTSLTIQCQVDSQVTMMFWYRQQPGQSLTLIATANQGSEATYESGFVIDKFPISRPNLTFSTLTVSNMSPEDSSIYLCSVERTGELETQYFGPGTRLLVL.